This entry features one T cell receptor (beta chain) sequence. These data come from a study of technical replicates of blood from a few donors. Trimming pared 1 base from V and 7 bases from J, leaving 11 bases between. The CDR3 length is 13 residues. Germline V CDR1 and CDR2: SGHAT, FQNNGV. Assay used: immunoSEQ multiplex PCR; TCRdb lists only in-frame clones, some missing. The sample has tens of thousands of clones; 96% are singletons. The chain employs TRBV11-2 and TRBJ2-7; a possible D gene is TRBD2 (5 bases). The sample taken for sequencing was T cells isolated from PBMCs. This clonotype was sampled from a human donor in good health. DNA of the CDR3: TGTGCCAGCAGCTTAGTTCTATCGGGGGAGCAGTACTTC. This sequence encodes CASSLVLSGEQYF.